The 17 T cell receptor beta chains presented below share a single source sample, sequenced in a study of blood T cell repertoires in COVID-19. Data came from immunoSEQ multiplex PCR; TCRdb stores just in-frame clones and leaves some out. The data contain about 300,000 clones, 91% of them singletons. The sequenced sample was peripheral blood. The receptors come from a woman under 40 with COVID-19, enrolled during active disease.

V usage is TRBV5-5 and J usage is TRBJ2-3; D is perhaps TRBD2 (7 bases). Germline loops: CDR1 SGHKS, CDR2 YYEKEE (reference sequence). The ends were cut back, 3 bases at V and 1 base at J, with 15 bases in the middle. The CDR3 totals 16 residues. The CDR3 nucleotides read TGTGCCAGCAGCTGGCTTCGGGGGGCTCGCACAGATACGCAGTATTTT. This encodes CASSWLRGARTDTQYF.

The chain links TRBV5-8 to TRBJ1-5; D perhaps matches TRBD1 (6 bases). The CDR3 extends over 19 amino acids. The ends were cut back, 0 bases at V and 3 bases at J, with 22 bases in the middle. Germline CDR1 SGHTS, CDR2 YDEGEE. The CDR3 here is CASSLGGHFRGGPNQPQHF. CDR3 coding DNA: TGTGCCAGCAGCTTGGGCGGACATTTTCGGGGGGGCCCCAATCAGCCCCAGCATTTT.

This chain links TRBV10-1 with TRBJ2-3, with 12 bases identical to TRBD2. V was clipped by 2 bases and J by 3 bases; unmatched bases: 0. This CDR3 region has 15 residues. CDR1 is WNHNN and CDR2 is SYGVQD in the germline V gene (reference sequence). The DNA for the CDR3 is TGCGCCAGCAGTGAGGGACTAGCGGGAACAGATACGCAGTATTTT. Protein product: CASSEGLAGTDTQYF.

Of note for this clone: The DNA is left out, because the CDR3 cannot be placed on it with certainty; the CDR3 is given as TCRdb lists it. CDR3 sequence reads: CASSHSGQGDQPQHF. The chain is built from TRBV18 and TRBJ1-5; the listed D gene, TRBD1, was not tested against the DNA. Germline V CDR1 and CDR2: KGHSH, LQKENI. 15 amino acids form the CDR3, both terminal residues included.

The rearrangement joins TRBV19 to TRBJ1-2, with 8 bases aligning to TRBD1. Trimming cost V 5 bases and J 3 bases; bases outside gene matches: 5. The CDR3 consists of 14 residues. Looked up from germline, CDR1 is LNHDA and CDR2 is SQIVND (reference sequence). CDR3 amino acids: CASSPQTGDYGYTF. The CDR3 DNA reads TGTGCCAGTAGTCCCCAGACAGGGGACTATGGCTACACCTTC.

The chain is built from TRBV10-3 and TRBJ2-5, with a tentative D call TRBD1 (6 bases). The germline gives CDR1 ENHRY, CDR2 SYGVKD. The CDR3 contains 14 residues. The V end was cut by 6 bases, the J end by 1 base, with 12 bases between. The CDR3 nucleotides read TGTGCCATCAGGGACAGCGGCATCCAAGAGACCCAGTACTTC. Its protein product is CAIRDSGIQETQYF.

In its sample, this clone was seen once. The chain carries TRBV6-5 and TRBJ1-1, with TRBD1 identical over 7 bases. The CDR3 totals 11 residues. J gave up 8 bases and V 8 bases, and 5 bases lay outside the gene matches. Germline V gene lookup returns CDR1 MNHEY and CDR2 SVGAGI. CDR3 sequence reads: CASEGAGEAFF. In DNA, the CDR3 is TGTGCCAGCGAGGGGGCAGGCGAAGCTTTCTTT.

CDR3 sequence (DNA): TGTGCCAGCACCTTAGACAGGGGAGGCGGCTACACCTTC. Translated, it gives CASTLDRGGGYTF. The rearrangement links TRBV12-3 or TRBV12-4 to TRBJ1-2; TRBD1 aligns across 8 bases. The junction had 9 bases not matched to a gene; V was cut back by 7 bases and J by 8 bases. The CDR3 extends over 13 amino acids.

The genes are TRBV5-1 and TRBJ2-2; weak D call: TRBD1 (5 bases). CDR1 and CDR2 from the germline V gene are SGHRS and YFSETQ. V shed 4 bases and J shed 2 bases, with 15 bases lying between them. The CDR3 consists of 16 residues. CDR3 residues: CASSPTGRINTGELFF. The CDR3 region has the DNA TGCGCCAGCAGCCCCACAGGAAGAATAAACACCGGGGAGCTGTTTTTT.

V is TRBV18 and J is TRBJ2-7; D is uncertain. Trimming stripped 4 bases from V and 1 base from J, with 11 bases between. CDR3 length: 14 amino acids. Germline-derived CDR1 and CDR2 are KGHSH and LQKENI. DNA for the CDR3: TGTGCCAGCTCACGCCCCGGGTCGTCCTACGAGCAGTACTTC. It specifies CASSRPGSSYEQYF.

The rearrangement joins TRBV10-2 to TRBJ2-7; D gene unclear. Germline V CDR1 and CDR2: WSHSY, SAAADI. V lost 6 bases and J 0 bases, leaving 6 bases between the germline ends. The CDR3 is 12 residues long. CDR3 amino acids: CASSSHSYEQYF. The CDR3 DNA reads TGCGCCAGCAGCAGTCACTCCTACGAGCAGTACTTC.

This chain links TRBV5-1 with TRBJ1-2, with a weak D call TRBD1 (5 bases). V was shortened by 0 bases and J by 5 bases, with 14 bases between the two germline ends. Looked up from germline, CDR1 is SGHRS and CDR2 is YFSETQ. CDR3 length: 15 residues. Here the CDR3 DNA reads TGCGCCAGCAGCTTGGATCCCAGGGTAGAATATGGCTACACCTTC. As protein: CASSLDPRVEYGYTF.

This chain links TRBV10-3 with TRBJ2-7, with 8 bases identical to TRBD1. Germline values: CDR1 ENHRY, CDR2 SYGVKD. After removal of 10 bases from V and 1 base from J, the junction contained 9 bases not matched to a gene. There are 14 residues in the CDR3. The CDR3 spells CATKTGQASYEQYF. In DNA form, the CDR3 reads TGTGCCACTAAGACGGGACAGGCATCCTACGAGCAGTACTTC.

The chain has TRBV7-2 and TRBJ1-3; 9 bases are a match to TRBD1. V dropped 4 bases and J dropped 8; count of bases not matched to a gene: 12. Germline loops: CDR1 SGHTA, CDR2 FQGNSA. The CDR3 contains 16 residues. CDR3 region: CASSYKTGDRDDTIYF. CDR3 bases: TGTGCCAGCAGCTACAAGACGGGGGACAGGGATGACACCATATATTTT.

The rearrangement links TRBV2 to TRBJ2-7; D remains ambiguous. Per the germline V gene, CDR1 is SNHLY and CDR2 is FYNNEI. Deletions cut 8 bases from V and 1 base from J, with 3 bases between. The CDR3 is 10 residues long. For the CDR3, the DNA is TGTGCCAGCTCGTCCTACGAGCAGTACTTC. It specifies CASSSYEQYF. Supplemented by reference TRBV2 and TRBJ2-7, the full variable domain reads EPEVTQTPSHQVTQMGQEVILRCVPISNHLYFYWYRQILGQKVEFLVSFYNNEISEKSEIFDDQFSVERPDGSNFTLKIRSTKLEDSAMYFCASSSYEQYFGPGTRLTVT.

The CDR3 DNA follows: TGTGCCAGCAGTTTATCGTCTAGCAAGCTCCAGCATTTT. It translates to CASSLSSSKLQHF. This chain joins TRBV27 and TRBJ1-5; D not resolved. This CDR3 spans 13 amino acids. Germline V gene lookup returns CDR1 MNHEY and CDR2 SMNVEV (reference sequence). V gave up 0 bases and J gave up 12 bases, with 12 bases separating them.

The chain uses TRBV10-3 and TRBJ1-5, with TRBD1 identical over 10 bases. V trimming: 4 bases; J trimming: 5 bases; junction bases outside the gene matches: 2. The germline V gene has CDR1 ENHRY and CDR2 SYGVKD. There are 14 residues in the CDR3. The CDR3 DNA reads TGTGCCATCAGTGGGACAGGGGGGGATCAGCCCCAGCATTTT. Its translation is CAISGTGGDQPQHF.